This TCR beta chain was captured by sequencing in a study of OX40 agonist ivuxolimab in advanced cancers. Study at large: The mean age was roughly 60 years, ranging from 23 to 79, with about 87% of participants male. Study-level points and caveats: The study found among the lowest clonal expansion in partial responders at 0.1-3.0 mg/kg. Expanded peripheral T cells had an undetermined antigen specificity. In the 0.1 to 3.0 mg/kg range, CD4+ and CD8+ blood T cells had expanded clonally by week 6.

For this clone: What it binds is not known.

Trimming removed 3 bases from V and 4 bases from J; junction bases left unmatched: 18. Looked up from germline, CDR1 is SGHDT and CDR2 is YYEEEE. The CDR3 covers 19 residues. The method was immunoSEQ multiplex PCR; TCRdb's version includes in-frame clones alone and lacks a portion of them. The sample includes under 95,000 clones, 86% of them seen just once. This rearrangement joins TRBV5-6 to TRBJ2-5, with 10 nucleotides matching TRBD1. This TCR came from an adult with an advanced solid tumor such as melanoma, head and neck, liver or kidney cancer. The material sequenced was CD4+ or CD8+ T cells sorted from blood, taken in a trial of the OX40 agonist ivuxolimab. This chain's CDR3 is CASSSYTTLLGTGVETQYF. CDR3 DNA sequence: TGTGCCAGCAGCTCCTACACAACTTTATTGGGGACAGGGGTAGAGACCCAGTACTTC.